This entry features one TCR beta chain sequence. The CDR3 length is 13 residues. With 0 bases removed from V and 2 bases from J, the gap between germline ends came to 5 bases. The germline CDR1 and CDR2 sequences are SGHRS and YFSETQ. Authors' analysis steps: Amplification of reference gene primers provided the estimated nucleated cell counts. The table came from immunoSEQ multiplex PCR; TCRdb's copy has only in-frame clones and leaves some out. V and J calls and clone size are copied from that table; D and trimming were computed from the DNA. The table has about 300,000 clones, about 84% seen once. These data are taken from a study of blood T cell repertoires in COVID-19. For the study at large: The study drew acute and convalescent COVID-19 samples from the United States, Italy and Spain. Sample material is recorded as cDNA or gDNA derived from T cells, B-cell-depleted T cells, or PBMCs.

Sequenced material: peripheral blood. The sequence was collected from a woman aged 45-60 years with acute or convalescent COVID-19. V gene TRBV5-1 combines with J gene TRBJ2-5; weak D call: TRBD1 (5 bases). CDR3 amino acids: CASSLEGQETQYF. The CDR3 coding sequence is TGCGCCAGCAGCTTGGAGGGGCAAGAGACCCAGTACTTC.